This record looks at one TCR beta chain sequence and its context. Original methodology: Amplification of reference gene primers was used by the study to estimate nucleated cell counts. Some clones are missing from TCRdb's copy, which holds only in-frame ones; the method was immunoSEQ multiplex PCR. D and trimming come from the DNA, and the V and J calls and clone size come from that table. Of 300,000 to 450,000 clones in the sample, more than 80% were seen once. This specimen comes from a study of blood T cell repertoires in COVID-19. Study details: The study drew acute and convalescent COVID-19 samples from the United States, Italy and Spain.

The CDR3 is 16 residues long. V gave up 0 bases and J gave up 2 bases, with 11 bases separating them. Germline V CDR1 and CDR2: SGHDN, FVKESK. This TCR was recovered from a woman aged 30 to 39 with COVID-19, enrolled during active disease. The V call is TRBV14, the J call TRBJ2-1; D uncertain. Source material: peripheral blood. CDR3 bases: TGTGCCAGCAGCCAAGAATCTAGGCCCCCCTACAATGAGCAGTTCTTC. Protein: CASSQESRPPYNEQFF.